This T cell receptor beta chain was obtained from a study of blood T cell repertoires in COVID-19. Measured with immunoSEQ multiplex PCR; TCRdb has only the in-frame clones, and not every one. Altogether about 280,000 clones are present, nearly 90% being singletons, with the ten largest covering about 1.7%. A note on this clone: This sample also contains other DNA sequences that code for the same CDR3.

This CDR3 has 13 amino acids. V was clipped by 4 bases and J by 4 bases; unmatched bases: 2. Germline loops: CDR1 SGHTA, CDR2 FQGNSA. The clonotype comes from a woman aged 18-29 years with acute COVID-19. The specimen was PBMCs or T cells enriched from blood (not recorded which). The genes are TRBV7-2 and TRBJ1-1; 8 nucleotides agree with TRBD1. The CDR3 DNA reads TGTGCCAGCAGCTCGACAGGGGTCACTGAAGCTTTCTTT. Translation: CASSSTGVTEAFF.